This record covers a single TCR beta chain. Its antigen is undetermined. The sample is drawn from a study of graft-versus-host responses after intestinal transplantation. Across the whole study: Anti-thymocyte globulin induction, then tacrolimus and steroids for around three years, went to all recipients. Study-level findings and limits: Within allografts, high graft-versus-host to host-versus-graft clonal ratios were seen among patients with graft-donor T cell macrochimerism. With peak circulating GvH clone levels came an association with early post-transplant HvG declines. Researchers found GvH clones in recipient marrow, and some showed up first in ileum or blood.

Sequencing was performed with immunoSEQ multiplex PCR; in TCRdb, only in-frame clones are kept and a portion is missing. Of around 90,000 clones listed, about 90% are singletons. This receptor was identified in a human donor who was the organ donor for an intestinal transplant. The sample here was unstimulated CD8+ T cells sorted from spleen or lymph node cells, taken before transplant.

CDR3 DNA sequence: TGTGCCAGCAGCCAAGAAAGTACAGGGGGCGCGAGCTATGGCTACACCTTC. Translation gives CASSQESTGGASYGYTF. This chain connects TRBV14 to TRBJ1-2, with 9 bases matching TRBD1. Trimming at V came to 0 bases and at J to 4 bases, leaving 9 bases not matched to a gene. The germline V gene encodes CDR1 SGHDN and CDR2 FVKESK. CDR3 length equals 17 residues.